This TCR beta chain derives from a study of blood T cell repertoires in COVID-19. Under the authors' procedure: Reference gene primer amplification yielded estimated nucleated cell counts. The assay was immunoSEQ multiplex PCR, and TCRdb's table has in-frame clones only and misses some. V and J calls and clone size are copied from that table; D and trimming were computed from the DNA. The table shows around 260,000 clones, with over 75% occurring only once. CDR3 length: 16 amino acids. Germline assignment: CDR1 MNHEY and CDR2 SMNVEV (reference sequence). Trimming stripped 5 bases from V and 0 bases from J, with 17 bases between. Enrolled during active infection, Seattle patients were then followed longitudinally.

The chain uses TRBV27 and TRBJ2-7; perhaps TRBD2 as D (6 bases). This sequence was found in a woman aged 70-85 years with COVID-19, enrolled during active disease. The specimen was peripheral blood. CDR3 loop: CASSPASLATSYEQYF. The DNA of the CDR3 is TGTGCCAGCAGTCCCGCCTCGCTAGCGACCTCCTACGAGCAGTACTTC.